A selection of T cell receptor beta chains follows, all from one sample in a study of OX40 agonist ivuxolimab in advanced cancers. Some clones are missing from TCRdb's copy, which holds only in-frame ones; the method was immunoSEQ multiplex PCR. The table records more than 50,000 clones, around four fifths of them present only once. The material sequenced was CD4+ or CD8+ T cells sorted from blood, taken in a trial of the OX40 agonist ivuxolimab. These receptors all stem from an adult with an advanced solid tumor such as melanoma, head and neck, liver or kidney cancer. Each CDR3 is given with its conserved first and last residue. D genes are given only for firm matches. Clone size is given for some rows only: seen once, a few or many times, or a class if the clone is expanded.

>13|.|TRBJ2-1|TRBD1|TRBV28
CASSHPRGGEQFF
TGTGCCAGCAGTCATCCTAGAGGGGGCGAGCAGTTCTTC
>13|.|TRBJ2-1|.|TRBV2
CASSGLGFDEQFF
TGTGCCAGCAGTGGTCTGGGGTTTGATGAGCAGTTCTTC
>14|.|TRBJ2-6|.|TRBV19
CASSIGPGANVLTF
TGTGCCAGTAGTATTGGGCCTGGGGCCAACGTCCTGACTTTC
>16|.|TRBJ2-7|.|TRBV9
CASSVGGWGAAYEQYF
TGTGCCAGCAGCGTAGGAGGGTGGGGCGCCGCCTACGAGCAGTACTTC
>15|.|TRBJ2-1|TRBD1|TRBV12-5
CASGFRYRGHNEQFF
TGTGCTAGTGGTTTTCGGTACAGGGGCCACAATGAGCAGTTCTTC
>14|.|TRBJ2-7|TRBD2|TRBV6-6
CASSSLAGAYEQYF
TGTGCCAGCAGTTCCCTAGCGGGAGCCTACGAGCAGTACTTC
>15|once|TRBJ2-2|.|TRBV18
CASSPSSRDHGELFF
TGTGCCAGCTCACCAAGCTCAAGGGACCACGGGGAGCTGTTTTTT
>13|.|TRBJ1-1|TRBD1|TRBV7-3
CASSSGQQAEAFF
TGTGCCAGCAGCTCGGGACAGCAAGCTGAAGCTTTCTTT
>14|.|TRBJ2-7|.|TRBV5-4
CASSTGPRNYEQYF
TGTGCCAGCAGCACAGGTCCAAGAAACTACGAGCAGTACTTC
>16|few|TRBJ1-5|.|TRBV28
CASSPWQGVSNQPQHF
TGTGCCAGCAGCCCATGGCAGGGTGTTAGCAATCAGCCCCAGCATTTT
>13|.|TRBJ2-7|.|TRBV2
CASSKGVSYEQYF
TGTGCCAGCAGTAAGGGGGTAAGCTACGAGCAGTACTTC
>13|.|TRBJ2-7|TRBD1|TRBV2
CASRTDRGREQYF
TGTGCCAGCAGGACAGACAGGGGGCGAGAGCAGTACTTC
>16|.|TRBJ1-3|.|TRBV19
CASKATIAGSGNTIYF
TGTGCCAGTAAGGCGACCATCGCGGGGTCTGGAAACACCATATATTTT
>15|.|TRBJ1-4|.|TRBV7-2
CASSIRSGGTEKLFF
TGTGCCAGCAGTATTAGGTCGGGGGGAACTGAAAAACTGTTTTTT
>14|once|TRBJ1-6|.|TRBV7-9
CASSLRERGSPLHF
TGTGCCAGCAGCTTGCGGGAGAGAGGTTCACCCCTCCACTTT
>15|once|TRBJ1-2|TRBD1|TRBV9
CASSRDREERYGYTF
TGTGCCAGCTCACGCGACAGGGAGGAGCGCTATGGCTACACCTTC
>14|.|TRBJ2-1|TRBD1|TRBV27
CASGPGDSNNEQFF
TGTGCCAGCGGCCCCGGGGACAGTAACAATGAGCAGTTCTTC
>16|.|TRBJ2-6|.|TRBV7-6
CASSPSTRTGANVLTF
TGTGCCAGCAGCCCGTCAACCAGGACGGGGGCCAACGTCCTGACTTTC
>13|.|TRBJ2-5|.|TRBV10-2
CASLALAGGEQYF
TGCGCCAGCCTGGCACTAGCAGGGGGTGAGCAGTACTTC
>16|few|TRBJ1-1|TRBD1|TRBV30
CAWMVKQGKAITEAFF
TGTGCCTGGATGGTGAAACAGGGGAAGGCGATTACTGAAGCTTTCTTT
>14|few|TRBJ1-1|.|TRBV10-1
CASTSGCSNTEAFF
TGCGCCAGCACCTCAGGGTGTTCAAACACTGAAGCTTTCTTT
>14|.|TRBJ2-7|TRBD1|TRBV28
CASSQTGTSYEQYF
TGTGCCAGCAGTCAGACAGGGACCTCCTACGAGCAGTACTTC
>13|.|TRBJ2-5|.|TRBV10-2
CASSLGGRETQYF
TGCGCCAGCAGTTTGGGGGGTCGGGAGACCCAGTACTTC
>13|.|TRBJ2-1|TRBD2|TRBV4-2
CASSQAGGGEQFF
TGTGCCAGCAGCCAAGCGGGGGGAGGTGAGCAGTTCTTC
>13|once|TRBJ2-5|.|TRBV6-5
CASSTRGGETQYF
TGTGCCAGCAGCACCCGGGGTGGGGAGACCCAGTACTTC
>13|.|TRBJ2-7|.|TRBV14
CASSQNQGNEQYF
TGTGCCAGCAGCCAAAACCAGGGGAACGAGCAGTACTTC
>15|once|TRBJ2-1|.|TRBV27
CASSLRIQSYNEQFF
TGTGCCAGCAGTTTGAGAATTCAGTCCTACAATGAGCAGTTCTTC